This T cell receptor (beta chain) was captured in a study of shared clonotypes between healthy human individuals. Study observations and caveats: It was observed that approximately 5% of naive CD4 clonotypes were shared across several donors.

Regarding this clone: Antigen specificity is unknown.

The table came from immunoSEQ multiplex PCR; TCRdb's copy has only in-frame clones and leaves some out. The sample lists 1.5 million to 2.5 million clones; approximately 94% were seen once. The naive CD8 fraction comprised CD45RO-negative cells positively selected for CCR7 and excluded terminally differentiated effector memory CD45RA+ cells. CDR3 length equals 14 residues. Between the trimmed V and J ends, which lost 3 bases and 13 bases, there was a span of 18 bases. Germline CDR1 MNHNS, CDR2 SASEGT. The sample consisted of naive CD8+ T cells sorted from blood. The origin of this receptor is a young man in good health. The chain is built from TRBV6-1 and TRBJ2-2, with a tentative D call TRBD1 (6 bases). CDR3 bases: TGTGCCAGCAGTGAGAGGGGGTCGCCGGGTAGGCTGTTTTTT. Amino acid sequence: CASSERGSPGRLFF.